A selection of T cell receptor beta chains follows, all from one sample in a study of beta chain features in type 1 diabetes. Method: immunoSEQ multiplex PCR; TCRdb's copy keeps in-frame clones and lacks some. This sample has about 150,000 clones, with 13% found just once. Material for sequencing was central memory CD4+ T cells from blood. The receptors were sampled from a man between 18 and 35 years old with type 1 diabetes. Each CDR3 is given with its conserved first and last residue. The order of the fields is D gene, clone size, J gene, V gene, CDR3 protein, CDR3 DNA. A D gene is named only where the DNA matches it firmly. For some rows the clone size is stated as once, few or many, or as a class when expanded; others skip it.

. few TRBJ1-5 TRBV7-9 CASSFGSGNQPQHF TGTGCCAGCAGCTTCGGGTCAGGCAATCAGCCCCAGCATTTT
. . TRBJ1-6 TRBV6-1 CASSLEDNSPLHF TGTGCCAGCAGTCTTGAGGATAATTCACCCCTCCACTTT
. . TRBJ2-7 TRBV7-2 CASSLTSGALSYEQYF TGTGCCAGCAGCTTAACATCAGGGGCCCTCTCCTACGAGCAGTACTTC
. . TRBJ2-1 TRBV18 CASSSKNEQFF TGTGCCAGCTCGTCTAAAAATGAGCAGTTCTTC
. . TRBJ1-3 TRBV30 CASTSSGNTIYF TGTGCCTCGACATCTTCTGGAAACACCATATATTTT
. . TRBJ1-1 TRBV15 CATSRVREVEAFF TGTGCCACCAGCAGAGTAAGAGAAGTTGAAGCTTTCTTT
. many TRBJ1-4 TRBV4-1 CASSFGTFNEKLFF TGCGCCAGCAGCTTCGGGACTTTTAATGAAAAACTGTTTTTT
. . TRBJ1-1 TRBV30 CAWGGSANTEAFF TGTGCCTGGGGTGGCAGTGCGAACACTGAAGCTTTCTTT
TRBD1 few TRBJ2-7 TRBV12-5 CASSGTVALYEQYF TGTGCTAGTAGTGGGACAGTTGCTCTCTACGAGCAGTACTTC
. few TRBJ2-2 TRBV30 CAWRLEVNTGELFF TGTGCCTGGAGGTTGGAGGTTAACACCGGGGAGCTGTTTTTT
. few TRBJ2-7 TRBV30 CAWARGTLGEQYF TGTGCCTGGGCTAGGGGGACCCTCGGCGAGCAGTACTTC
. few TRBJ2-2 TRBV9 CASRGDFLTGELFF TGTGCCAGCAGGGGGGACTTCTTGACCGGGGAGCTGTTTTTT
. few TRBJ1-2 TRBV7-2 CATTTLPGKANYGYTF TGTGCCACCACGACCCTGCCAGGGAAGGCTAACTATGGCTACACCTTC
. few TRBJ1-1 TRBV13 CASSSWTVNTEAFF TGTGCCAGCAGCTCCTGGACTGTGAACACTGAAGCTTTCTTT
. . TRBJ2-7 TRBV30 CAWGGRYEQYF TGTGCCTGGGGGGGCCGTTACGAGCAGTACTTC
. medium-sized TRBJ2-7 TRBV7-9 CASSPGRDTNSYEQYF TGTGCCAGCAGCCCGGGACGGGACACCAACTCCTACGAGCAGTACTTC
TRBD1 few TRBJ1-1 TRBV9 CASSPTGGWDTEAFF TGTGCCAGCAGCCCAACAGGGGGCTGGGACACTGAAGCTTTCTTT
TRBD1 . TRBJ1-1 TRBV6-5 CASRKSGGWTGQAFF TGTGCCAGCAGGAAGTCAGGGGGCTGGACCGGCCAAGCTTTCTTT
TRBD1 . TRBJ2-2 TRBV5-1 CASSSDRANTGELFF TGCGCCAGCAGTTCGGACAGGGCGAACACCGGGGAGCTGTTTTTT
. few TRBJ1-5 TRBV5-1 CASSLEGMSNQPQHF TGCGCCAGCAGCTTGGAAGGGATGAGCAATCAGCCCCAGCATTTT
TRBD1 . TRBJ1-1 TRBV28 CASSLAGGFTEAFF TGTGCCAGCAGTTTGGCAGGGGGCTTCACTGAAGCTTTCTTT
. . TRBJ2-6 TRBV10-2 CASSENIGSSGANVLTF TGCGCCAGCAGTGAGAATATTGGCTCCTCTGGGGCCAACGTCCTGACTTTC
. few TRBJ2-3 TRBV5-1 CASSLVPLSGTDTQYF TGCGCCAGCAGCTTGGTGCCTCTCTCGGGTACAGATACGCAGTATTTT
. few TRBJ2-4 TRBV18 CASSPYREDIQYF TGTGCCAGCTCACCCTATCGGGAAGACATTCAGTACTTC
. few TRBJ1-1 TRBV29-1 CSVEEFGGNTEAFF TGCAGCGTTGAAGAATTTGGGGGGAACACTGAAGCTTTCTTT
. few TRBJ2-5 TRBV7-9 CASSPRSGGETQYF TGTGCCAGCAGCCCCAGAAGCGGAGGGGAGACCCAGTACTTC
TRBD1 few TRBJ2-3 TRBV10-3 CAISESGTAVTDTQYF TGTGCCATCAGTGAGTCGGGGACAGCCGTCACAGATACGCAGTATTTT
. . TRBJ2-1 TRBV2 CASSEGVYNEQFF TGTGCCAGCTCCGAGGGAGTCTACAATGAGCAGTTCTTC
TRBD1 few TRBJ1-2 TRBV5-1 CASSGVDRNYGYTF TGCGCCAGCAGCGGAGTGGACAGGAACTATGGCTACACCTTC
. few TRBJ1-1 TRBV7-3 CASSSAMNTEAFF TGTGCCAGCAGCTCCGCCATGAACACTGAAGCTTTCTTT
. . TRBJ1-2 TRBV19 CASIPTWTDNYGYTF TGTGCCAGTATTCCGACCTGGACAGATAACTATGGCTACACCTTC
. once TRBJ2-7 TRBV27 CASSFRGTPYEQYF TGTGCCAGCAGTTTTAGAGGGACCCCCTACGAGCAGTACTTC
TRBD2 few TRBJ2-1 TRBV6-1 CASSEGLAGGNEQFF TGTGCCAGCAGCGAGGGACTAGCCGGGGGCAATGAGCAGTTCTTC
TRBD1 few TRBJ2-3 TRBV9 CASSPRGQLKGVTDTQYF TGTGCCAGCAGCCCCCGGGGACAGCTCAAGGGGGTCACAGATACGCAGTATTTT
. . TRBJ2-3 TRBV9 CASSEGAGSTDTQYF TGTGCCAGCAGCGAGGGGGCGGGGAGCACAGATACGCAGTATTTT
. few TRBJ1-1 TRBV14 CASSLEWRDSTEAFF TGTGCCAGCAGCCTAGAATGGAGGGATAGCACTGAAGCTTTCTTT
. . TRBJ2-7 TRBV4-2 CASSQASATETYEQYF TGTGCCAGCAGCCAAGCATCGGCAACGGAAACCTACGAGCAGTACTTC
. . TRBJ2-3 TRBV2 CASSERTEGTDTQYF TGTGCCAGCAGTGAAAGGACAGAGGGCACAGATACGCAGTATTTT
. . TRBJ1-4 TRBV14 CASSQDQQGSREKLFF TGTGCCAGCAGCCAAGACCAACAGGGCTCACGAGAAAAACTGTTTTTT
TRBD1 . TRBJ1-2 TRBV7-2 CASSSRTGEEYGYTF TGTGCCAGCAGTTCTAGGACAGGGGAGGAATATGGCTACACCTTC
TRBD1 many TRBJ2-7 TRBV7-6 CASSSQGVGYEQYF TGTGCCAGCAGCTCACAGGGGGTCGGGTACGAGCAGTACTTC
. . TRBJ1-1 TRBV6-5 CASSETVMNTEAFF TGTGCCAGCAGTGAGACAGTCATGAACACTGAAGCTTTCTTT
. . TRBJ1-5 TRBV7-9 CASSLAGSNQPQHF TGTGCCAGCAGCTTAGCGGGCAGCAATCAGCCCCAGCATTTT
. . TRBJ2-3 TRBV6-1 CASSEEGTDTQYF TGTGCCAGCAGTGAAGAGGGAACAGATACGCAGTATTTT
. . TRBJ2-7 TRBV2 CASSQQGRQYEQYF TGTGCCAGCAGCCAACAGGGACGGCAGTACGAGCAGTACTTC
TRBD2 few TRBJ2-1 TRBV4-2 CASSPGLGAIDEQFF TGTGCCAGCAGCCCCGGACTAGGAGCCATCGATGAGCAGTTCTTC
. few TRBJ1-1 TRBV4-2 CASSQEAFGEAFF TGTGCCAGCAGCCAAGAAGCCTTCGGGGAAGCTTTCTTT